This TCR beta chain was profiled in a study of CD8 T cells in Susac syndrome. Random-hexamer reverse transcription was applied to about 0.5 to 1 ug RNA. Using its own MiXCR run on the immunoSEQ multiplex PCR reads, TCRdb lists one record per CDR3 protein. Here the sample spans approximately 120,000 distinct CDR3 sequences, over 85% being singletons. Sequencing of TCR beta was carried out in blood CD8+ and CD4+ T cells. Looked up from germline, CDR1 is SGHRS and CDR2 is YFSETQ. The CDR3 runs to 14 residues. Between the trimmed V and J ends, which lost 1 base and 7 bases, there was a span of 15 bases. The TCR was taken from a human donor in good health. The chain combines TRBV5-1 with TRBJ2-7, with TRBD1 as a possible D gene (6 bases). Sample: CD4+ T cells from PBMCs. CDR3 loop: CASSLTYRVGEQYF. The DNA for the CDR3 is TGCGCCAGCAGCTTGACTTACAGGGTGGGTGAGCAGTACTTC.